This record concerns one T cell receptor beta chain sequence. What it binds is unknown. Read sequence stops 3 residues before the CDR3 end, and the germline J gene provides the missing end. All donors had a single incident cervical HPV16 infection, not prevalent. The V and J ends lost 4 bases and 4 bases respectively, with 10 bases between them. The length of the CDR3 is 12 residues. CDR1 is DFQATT and CDR2 is SNEGSKA in the germline V gene (reference sequence). These data belong to a study of T cells in women clearing cervical HPV infection. Study in general: Controls gave blood once infection was undetectable; cases at lesion identification.

Assay used: immunoSEQ multiplex PCR; TCRdb lists only in-frame clones, some missing. The sample shows around 8,800 clones, and 7% to 10% sits with its ten largest clones. Broader study findings: Repertoire richness, not evenness, was significantly elevated in CIN3+ cases versus controls. Cases and controls were distinguished at AUC roughly 0.86 by richness and V genes.

The specimen sequenced was blood buffy coat. The rearrangement uses TRBV20-1 and TRBJ2-5, with D tentatively TRBD1 (6 bases). The sequence was obtained from a woman between 18 and 69 years old with a cervical HPV16 infection that either progressed to CIN3+ or cleared (not recorded which). The CDR3 region is CSANREGETQYF. The sequenced CDR3 bases are TGCAGTGCTAACAGGGAAGGAGAGACC.